The next 14 T cell receptor beta chains were all read from a single sample in a study of T cells in Graves' hyperthyroidism and ophthalmopathy. Amplified regions were TCR beta CDR3 sequences from RNA transcripts. Using the HTBI primer set, a first-round RT-PCR was run on the TCR CDR3. From the multiplex PCR reads, TCRdb called clonotypes with MiXCR, one entry per CDR3 protein. The sample gives approximately 720,000 distinct CDR3 sequences, approximately 18% of which show up once; approximately 15% is in the top ten. Sample: blood. The source of these receptors is a woman aged 45 to 65 with Graves' hyperthyroidism that later progressed to Graves' ophthalmopathy.

This clonotype was detected a few times. The rearrangement links TRBV20-1 to TRBJ1-1; TRBD1 matches at 10 bases. This CDR3 is 16 amino acids long. The germline gives CDR1 DFQATT, CDR2 SNEGSKA (reference sequence). V shed 2 bases and J 5 bases; nucleotides not matched to a gene: 11. The CDR3 reads CSARKIPGQGVTEAFF. The CDR3 DNA sequence: TGCAGTGCTAGAAAGATCCCTGGACAGGGGGTGACTGAAGCTTTCTTT.

The count of this clonotype is one. V is TRBV18 and J is TRBJ2-2, with 8 bases aligning to TRBD1. The length of the CDR3 is 16 residues. Looked up from germline, CDR1 is KGHSH and CDR2 is LQKENI. With V trimmed by 5 bases and J by 0 bases, 5 bases remained unmatched. The CDR3: CASSTGQAPNTGELFF. CDR3 nucleotide sequence: TGTGCCAGCTCAACGGGACAGGCGCCGAACACCGGGGAGCTGTTTTTT.

This clonotype has just a few counts. This rearrangement joins TRBV6-1 to TRBJ2-7, with D tentatively TRBD1 or TRBD2 (5 bases each). Trimming shortened V by 1 base and J by 0 bases, and 10 bases separated the two germline ends. The CDR3 is made up of 15 amino acids. The germline CDR1 and CDR2 sequences are MNHNS and SASEGT. The CDR3 is CASSEVGVISYEQYF. The CDR3 DNA sequence: TGTGCCAGCAGTGAAGTGGGGGTCATCTCCTACGAGCAGTACTTC.

This clonotype was found a few times. V gene TRBV5-1 combines with J gene TRBJ2-6; TRBD1 agrees at 7 bases. The germline V gene encodes CDR1 SGHRS and CDR2 YFSETQ. The CDR3 contains 17 residues. Trimming removed 4 bases from V and 0 bases from J; junction bases left unmatched: 7. CDR3 sequence: CASSAGTALSGANVLTF. The CDR3 bases are TGCGCCAGCAGCGCCGGGACAGCGCTCTCTGGGGCCAACGTCCTGACTTTC.

The rearrangement joins TRBV11-1 to TRBJ2-3; D is possibly TRBD2 (7 bases). Trimming took 3 bases from V and 4 from J, leaving 14 bases between them. The germline V gene has CDR1 SGHAT and CDR2 FQDESV (reference sequence). This CDR3 contains 15 residues. The CDR3 region is CASSLVVGGADTQYF. The CDR3 DNA sequence: TGTGCCAGCAGCTTGGTCGTAGGGGGGGCAGATACGCAGTATTTT.

The rearrangement links TRBV6-1 to TRBJ2-3, with 8 positions matching TRBD1. Germline CDR1 is MNHNS and CDR2 is SASEGT. V dropped 2 bases and J dropped 10; count of bases not matched to a gene: 8. This CDR3 has 14 amino acids. This CDR3 is CASSEQGAGVAQYF. The CDR3 DNA reads TGTGCCAGCAGTGAACAGGGGGCAGGGGTTGCGCAGTATTTT.

This clonotype occurred many times. This chain links TRBV3-1 with TRBJ2-7, with D possibly TRBD2 on 7 matching bases. The germline V gene has CDR1 LGHDT and CDR2 YNNKEL (reference sequence). Trimming stripped 1 base from V and 3 bases from J, with 13 bases between. The CDR3 loop spans 15 amino acids. CDR3 loop: CASSQGRGAHYEQYF. The CDR3 nucleotides read TGTGCCAGCAGCCAAGGACGGGGGGCCCACTACGAGCAGTACTTC.

This clonotype was seen a handful of times. The chain carries TRBV7-6 and TRBJ2-6; D not resolved. Germline lookup yields CDR1 SGHVS and CDR2 FNYEAQ. With 2 bases removed from V and 1 base from J, the gap between germline ends came to 12 bases. The length of the CDR3 is 17 residues. CDR3 sequence: CASSLYSLGSGANVLTF. CDR3 in DNA: TGTGCCAGCAGCTTATACAGCCTAGGTTCTGGGGCCAACGTCCTGACTTTC.

In its sample, this clonotype was seen a few times. The chain is built from TRBV12-3 or TRBV12-4 and TRBJ1-5, with 9 bases that match TRBD1. The CDR3 has 15 residues. The V segment lost 6 bases and the J segment 3 bases; nucleotides outside the gene matches: 6. As DNA, the CDR3 is TGTGCCAGCAGACCGGGACAGGGACACAATCAGCCCCAGCATTTT. Translation gives CASRPGQGHNQPQHF.

There are many counts of this clonotype. The V gene is TRBV27, the J gene TRBJ2-7, with 9 bases fitting TRBD1. V lost 4 bases to trimming and J lost 3 bases; unmatched junction nucleotides: 7. Germline assignment: CDR1 MNHEY and CDR2 SMNVEV (reference sequence). CDR3 size: 15 residues. In nucleotides, the CDR3 is TGTGCCAGCAGTTACCTAGGACAGGGGCTCTACGAGCAGTACTTC. Translating gives CASSYLGQGLYEQYF.

This clonotype was seen more than once but under ten times. With a much larger clone just one base away, this may be a read error. The missing conserved phenylalanine or tryptophan at the end of this CDR3 makes a read error likely. The chain carries TRBV5-1 and TRBJ1-1, with D unclear. Trimming shortened V by 0 bases and J by 1 base, and 7 bases separated the two germline ends. The germline V gene has CDR1 SGHRS and CDR2 YFSETQ. This CDR3 comprises 14 residues. The CDR3 nucleotides read TGCGCCAGCAGCTTGGAATGGAAGAACACTGAAGCTTTCCTT. As protein: CASSLEWKNTEAFL.

This clonotype was recorded at least ten times. The CDR3 DNA sequence: TGTGCCAGCACCACCTTCGGCGGCGGGGGGGCGGATGAGCAGTTCTTC. This translates into CASTTFGGGGADEQFF. V usage is TRBV3-1 and J usage is TRBJ2-1; 9 bases fit TRBD2. The CDR3 sequence is 16 residues long. Trimming at V came to 7 bases and at J to 8 bases, leaving 15 bases not matched to a gene. Germline CDR1 reads LGHDT; CDR2 reads YNNKEL (reference sequence).

This clonotype has only a few counts. The CDR3 loop is CASSDSGTGINYGYTF. The CDR3 DNA reads TGCGCCAGCAGCGACTCCGGGACAGGAATTAACTATGGCTACACCTTC. The rearrangement links TRBV5-1 to TRBJ1-2; 8 bases are shared with TRBD1. The CDR3 has 16 residues. V shed 4 bases, J shed 1 base, and the junction held 9 bases outside the gene matches. CDR1 and CDR2 (germline): SGHRS, YFSETQ.

V and J are TRBV3-1 and TRBJ2-6; D remains unclear. The V and J ends lost 2 bases and 3 bases respectively, with 5 bases between them. The CDR3 has 14 amino acids. The V gene's germline CDR1 is LGHDT and CDR2 YNNKEL (reference sequence). CDR3 nucleotide sequence: TGTGCCAGCAGCCAACGGCTTGGGGCCAACGTCCTGACTTTC. Protein sequence: CASSQRLGANVLTF.